This T cell receptor beta chain was identified in a study of blood T cell repertoires in COVID-19 (dated by TCRdb to 2020 to 2022). Background on the whole study: The collaborator samples originated in the United States, Italy and Spain and spanned the acute and convalescent phases of COVID-19. The samples were drawn from the first 160 participants of the ongoing ImmuneRACE study and from 950 to 1,500 subjects provided by 6 global collaborators. Deeply sampled blood TCRbeta repertoires from subjects exposed to, actively infected with, or recovered from COVID-19 were included in the dataset. The sample metadata nearly always contained a de-identified subject ID, COVID-19 status, age in years and sex. HLA class I and class II types, where available, came from metadata supplied by the sample provider rather than from assay-based typing. The prospective study material was composed of cDNA or gDNA derived from T cells, B-cell-depleted T cells, or PBMCs. The repertoires were released in a freely available public database meant as a resource for research on the immune response to SARS-CoV-2. Study-wide findings and limitations: The amount of clinical and demographic metadata varied by source and participant and was provided uncurated.

In Seattle, one collaborating source enrolled patients while the infection was active and tracked those patients longitudinally over the course of disease. Collaborating institutions collected whole blood in K2EDTA tubes following their own protocols. For TCRbeta analysis, collaborators shipped samples in one of three forms: frozen whole blood, isolated PBMCs, or DNA extracted from either of those sample types. Of note for this clone: No antigen is known for it. No base quality information exists; no much larger clone differs at one position.

The CDR1 and CDR2 encoded by the germline V gene are SGHAT and FQNNGV. The germline V and J ends show losses of 5 bases and 8 bases respectively, and no gene match explains 8 bases of the junction. The CDR3 runs 16 residues from the cysteine to the phenylalanine. The only DNA kept is the CDR3, 48 bases in frame from the first base. TCRbeta CDR3 regions were amplified from genomic DNA by means of the immunoSEQ Assay, a bias-controlled multiplex PCR. The study's own analysis went as follows. The number of nucleated cells in each sample was estimated from the amplification of reference gene primers within the assay. Sequence reads were collapsed and filtered to measure the absolute abundance of every unique TCRbeta CDR3 rearrangement. For each sample, productive Simpson clonality was calculated as the square root of Simpson's diversity index across productive rearrangements. As stored in TCRdb, this immuneACCESS dataset retains in-frame rearrangements with V and J assigned. A fraction of the clones does not appear; measured against another copy, unresolved V genes explain less than half of the discrepancy, and the remainder lacks a known reason. The DNA gave D and trimming, while V, J and clone size come from that table. This sample is represented by over 250,000 clones; about 91% of them were singletons. 2% to 3% of the sample is in the top ten clones.

The rearrangement combines TRBV11-2 with TRBJ2-1, with 14 bases aligning to TRBD2. The specimen sequenced was peripheral blood. The source of this sequence is a person aged 18 to 35 with COVID-19, enrolled during active disease. At the DNA level, the sequence is TGTGCCAGCAGCCCCGGGACTAGCGGGAGTCTGGATGAGCAGTTCTTC. This codes for CASSPGTSGSLDEQFF.